Presented here are 28 T cell receptor beta chains from one specimen sequenced in a study of blood T cell repertoires in COVID-19. TCRdb keeps only in-frame clones here, not all; method: immunoSEQ multiplex PCR. The table lists 50,000 or so clones, roughly 78% of them singletons. Material: peripheral blood. These receptors all stem from a man between 65 and 85 years old with acute or convalescent COVID-19.

J is TRBJ2-7 and V is TRBV2; 12 nucleotides align to TRBD2. There are 14 residues in the CDR3. The V gene's germline CDR1 is SNHLY and CDR2 FYNNEI. Trimming removed 8 bases from V and 7 bases from J; junction bases left unmatched: 9. The CDR3 DNA reads TGTGCCAGCCCCGGACTAGCGGGACCGCGAGAGCAGTACTTC. Its protein is CASPGLAGPREQYF.

V is TRBV30 and J is TRBJ2-1; a weak D match, TRBD1 (6 bases). Trimming took 8 bases from V and 1 from J, leaving 6 bases between them. Germline-derived CDR1 and CDR2 are GTSNPN and SVGIG (reference sequence). The CDR3 is 11 residues long. The chain's CDR3 is CAQGSYNEQFF. CDR3 DNA: TGTGCCCAGGGGTCCTACAATGAGCAGTTCTTC.

The genes are TRBV3-1 (or the pseudogene TRBV3-2) and TRBJ1-1, with 10 bases identical to TRBD1. V lost 5 bases and J lost 0; bases outside the gene matches: 6. This CDR3 is built from 16 residues. Germline V gene data show CDR1 as LGHDT and CDR2 as YNNKEL (reference sequence). CDR3 residues: CASSKRTGGLNTEAFF. In DNA form, the CDR3 reads TGTGCCAGCAGCAAGCGGACAGGGGGATTGAACACTGAAGCTTTCTTT.

This rearrangement joins TRBV5-1 to TRBJ1-1; 7 bases align to TRBD1. With V trimmed by 5 bases and J by 4 bases, 8 bases remained unmatched. The CDR3 is 14 amino acids. The germline CDR1 and CDR2 sequences are SGHRS and YFSETQ. The CDR3 spells CASSQISGGTEAFF. CDR3 nucleotides: TGCGCCAGCAGTCAAATTTCAGGGGGCACTGAAGCTTTCTTT. The full variable domain, rest sourced from reference TRBV5-1 and TRBJ1-1, is KAGVTQTPRYLIKTRGQQVTLSCSPISGHRSVSWYQQTPGQGLQFLFEYFSETQRNKGNFPGRFSGRQFSNSRSEMNVSTLELGDSALYLCASSQISGGTEAFFGQGTRLTVV.

The chain couples TRBV12-3 or TRBV12-4 to TRBJ2-5, with a possible D match to TRBD1 (6 bases). V lost 1 base and J lost 7, with 10 bases in between. There are 13 residues in the CDR3. The CDR3, as DNA: TGTGCCAGCAGTTTAGAATTCAGGGGGACCCAGTACTTC. This codes for CASSLEFRGTQYF.

This clone was counted a few times. The chain is built from TRBV5-1 and TRBJ1-3; TRBD1 is a possible D gene (5 bases). V lost 0 bases, J lost 6 bases, and 13 bases lay in between. Germline values: CDR1 SGHRS, CDR2 YFSETQ. This CDR3 is 15 amino acids long. In nucleotides, the CDR3 is TGCGCCAGCAGCTTGGAGGGGTGGCAGTCAAACACCATATATTTT. Translation: CASSLEGWQSNTIYF.

The chain uses TRBV6-5 and TRBJ1-1; 8 bases match TRBD1. Germline CDR1 reads MNHEY; CDR2 reads SVGAGI. The J segment lost 1 base and the V segment lost 7 bases, leaving 5 bases of the junction unmatched. The CDR3 consists of 14 residues. The CDR3: CASIADRGNTEAFF. As DNA, the CDR3 is TGTGCCAGCATCGCAGACAGGGGGAACACTGAAGCTTTCTTT.

J is TRBJ2-3 and V is TRBV4-3, with a tentative D call TRBD2 (6 bases). V lost 0 bases to trimming and J lost 3 bases, with 13 bases between them. Germline CDR1 reads LGHNA; CDR2 reads YSLEER. The CDR3 totals 16 residues. CDR3 sequence (DNA): TGCGCCAGCAGCCAAGATCTCGGGAGAGGGACAGATACGCAGTATTTT. Its protein is CASSQDLGRGTDTQYF.

The rearrangement joins TRBV29-1 to TRBJ1-4; 9 nucleotides match TRBD1. The germline V gene has CDR1 SQVTM and CDR2 ANQGSEA. V was pared by 4 bases and J by 7 bases, with 4 bases of the junction left unmatched. The CDR3 is made up of 13 amino acids. In nucleotides, the CDR3 is TGCAGCGTTGGACAGGGGGGTGGTGAAAAACTGTTTTTT. This gives the protein CSVGQGGGEKLFF.

CDR3 residues: CARSLGCKGHEQYF. In nucleotides, the CDR3 is TGTGCCAGAAGCTTGGGTTGTAAGGGGCACGAGCAGTACTTC. The genes are TRBV5-3 and TRBJ2-7, with TRBD1 as a possible D gene (5 bases). TRBV5-3 is known as an ORF, though its function is uncertain. CDR3 length equals 14 residues. V lost 0 bases to trimming and J lost 5 bases, with 12 bases between them.

The sample holds a few counts of this clone. The chain has TRBV3-1 (or the pseudogene TRBV3-2) and TRBJ2-7, with D hard to call. The CDR3 covers 16 residues. In germline, CDR1 is LGHDT, CDR2 YNNKEL (reference sequence). The ends were cut back, 1 base at V and 1 base at J, with 14 bases in the middle. The CDR3 sequence is CASSQGTGRVSYEQYF. The CDR3 DNA reads as TGTGCCAGCAGCCAAGGAACGGGTCGGGTATCCTACGAGCAGTACTTC.

This rearrangement joins TRBV30 to TRBJ2-7, with D unresolved. The germline gives CDR1 GTSNPN, CDR2 SVGIG (reference sequence). This CDR3 is built from 14 residues. Trimming took off 0 bases at V and 3 bases at J, with 12 bases between the two ends. CDR3 DNA sequence: TGTGCCTGGAGTGTTGAGCCAATCTTCTACGAGCAGTACTTC. Residues: CAWSVEPIFYEQYF.

The chain couples TRBV11-3 to TRBJ1-1; no clear D gene. V was cut by 6 bases and J by 0 bases, with 8 bases left in between. The V gene's germline CDR1 is SGHNT and CDR2 YENEEA. The CDR3 length is 13 residues. CDR3 in amino acids: CASSHTVNTEAFF. DNA for the CDR3: TGTGCCAGCAGTCACACAGTGAACACTGAAGCTTTCTTT.

The gene calls are TRBV4-3 and TRBJ2-3; 8 positions agree with TRBD2. CDR3 length equals 16 residues. Germline V lookup: CDR1 LGHNA, CDR2 YSLEER. The junction had 11 bases not matched to a gene; V was cut back by 4 bases and J by 5 bases. In DNA, the CDR3 is TGCGCCAGCAGCCCACGGGGGATAGCGGGGAGAGATACGCAGTATTTT. As protein: CASSPRGIAGRDTQYF.

This clone was recorded once. The V gene is TRBV9, the J gene TRBJ2-3, with 9 nucleotides matching TRBD2. The V gene's germline CDR1 is SGDLS and CDR2 YYNGEE. The CDR3 loop spans 17 amino acids. The V gene end was trimmed by 0 bases and the J gene end by 2 bases; junction bases not matched to a gene: 7. As DNA, the CDR3 is TGTGCCAGCAGCGTAGCTGGGCGGGGGGGACTCACAGATACGCAGTATTTT. It specifies CASSVAGRGGLTDTQYF.

This clone has a handful of counts. The chain employs TRBV13 and TRBJ1-1; D perhaps matches TRBD1 (6 bases). Germline values: CDR1 PRHDT, CDR2 FYEKMQ (reference sequence). Trimming took 5 bases from V and 6 from J, leaving 22 bases between them. CDR3 size: 16 residues. The CDR3 loop reads CASSQWGRTVLAEAFF. The CDR3, as DNA: TGTGCCAGCAGCCAGTGGGGGCGGACGGTTCTCGCTGAAGCTTTCTTT.

J is TRBJ2-2 and V is TRBV7-6; the match to TRBD2 covers 13 bases. CDR3 length: 18 amino acids. Germline V CDR1 and CDR2: SGHVS, FNYEAQ. After removal of 1 base from V and 4 bases from J, the junction contained 6 bases not matched to a gene. The CDR3 protein is CASSLGGTSGMVTGELFF. The DNA for the CDR3 is TGTGCCAGCAGCTTAGGTGGGACTAGCGGGATGGTCACCGGGGAGCTGTTTTTT.

This chain's CDR3 is CASRGTGDDQPQHF. CDR3 nucleotides: TGCGCCAGCAGGGGCACAGGGGACGATCAGCCCCAGCATTTT. The V and J genes are TRBV5-1 and TRBJ1-5, with 7 bases lining up with TRBD1. J was trimmed by 5 bases and V by 5 bases; bases with no gene match: 7. CDR3 length: 14 residues. CDR1 and CDR2 from the germline V gene are SGHRS and YFSETQ.

The J gene is TRBJ1-6, the V gene TRBV10-3, with D possibly being TRBD1 (5 bases). Deletions cut 8 bases from V and 9 bases from J, with 20 bases between. CDR1 is ENHRY, CDR2 SYGVKD, per germline. There are 15 residues in the CDR3. The CDR3 sequence: CAIQRTRQLGSPLHF. The CDR3, as DNA: TGTGCCATCCAGAGGACCAGACAGCTCGGTTCACCCCTCCACTTT.

This sequence joins TRBV30 and TRBJ2-1, with 13 bases matching TRBD2. Trimming at V came to 5 bases and at J to 8 bases, leaving 9 bases not matched to a gene. The CDR3 length is 15 residues. From germline, CDR1 is GTSNPN and CDR2 SVGIG (reference sequence). CDR3 residues: CAWGLGLAGRYEQFF. CDR3 DNA: TGTGCCTGGGGACTGGGACTAGCGGGGAGATATGAGCAGTTCTTC.

The chain couples TRBV11-3 to TRBJ2-5; 11 bases line up with TRBD2. The CDR3 spans 15 residues. Germline lookup yields CDR1 SGHNT and CDR2 YENEEA. J lost 3 bases, V lost 4 bases, and 4 bases had no gene match. The CDR3 sequence is CASSYGTSGKETQYF. The CDR3 nucleotides read TGTGCCAGCAGCTACGGGACTAGCGGCAAAGAGACCCAGTACTTC. Supplemented by reference TRBV11-3 and TRBJ2-5, the full variable domain reads EAGVVQSPRYKIIEKKQPVAFWCNPISGHNTLYWYLQNLGQGPELLIRYENEEAVDDSQLPKDRFSAERLKGVDSTLKIQPAELGDSAVYLCASSYGTSGKETQYFGPGTRLLVL.

This clone showed up just a few times. The identical CDR3 is also encoded by other nucleotide sequences in the sample. The genes are TRBV7-9 and TRBJ2-1, with 13 bases that match TRBD2. CDR1 and CDR2 from the germline V gene are SEHNR and FQNEAQ (reference sequence). The CDR3 length is 16 residues. V shed 1 base and J 7 bases; nucleotides not matched to a gene: 4. The CDR3 sequence: CASSLGAGLAGNEQFF. CDR3 in DNA: TGTGCCAGCAGCTTAGGAGCGGGACTAGCGGGGAATGAGCAGTTCTTC. Variable domain in full (rest from reference TRBV7-9 and TRBJ2-1): DTGVSQNPRHKITKRGQNVTFRCDPISEHNRLYWYRQTLGQGPEFLTYFQNEAQLEKSRLLSDRFSAERPKGSFSTLEIQRTEQGDSAMYLCASSLGAGLAGNEQFFGPGTRLTVL.

V gene TRBV10-2 combines with J gene TRBJ2-3; the match to TRBD2 covers 15 bases. CDR3 size: 14 residues. Germline lookup yields CDR1 WSHSY and CDR2 SAAADI. Trimming cost V 8 bases and J 6 bases; bases outside gene matches: 3. CDR3 DNA sequence: TGCGCCAGCGGACTAGCGGGAGGGTACGATACGCAGTATTTT. Its translation: CASGLAGGYDTQYF.

The rearrangement uses TRBV5-6 and TRBJ1-6, with 10 bases lining up with TRBD1. This CDR3 is built from 17 residues. The ends lost 3 bases at V and 8 bases at J; junction bases unmatched: 11. CDR1 is SGHDT, CDR2 YYEEEE, per germline. DNA for the CDR3: TGTGCCAGCAGCTGGTGGGACAGGGGTTCTTCCCATTCACCCCTCCACTTT. This sequence encodes CASSWWDRGSSHSPLHF.

As concerns this clone: Germline is not matched at one junction end, which may reflect a read error. V and J are TRBV7-7 and TRBJ2-2, with D unclear. Germline CDR1 and CDR2: SSHAT and FNYEAQ (reference sequence). This CDR3 has 16 residues. The CDR3 loop reads CASSSTETANTGELFF. The CDR3 DNA reads TGTGCTAGCAGCTCCACAGAGACCGCGAACACCGGGGAGCTGTTTTTT.

V gene TRBV19 combines with J gene TRBJ1-4, with TRBD1 identical over 9 bases. Germline loops: CDR1 LNHDA, CDR2 SQIVND (reference sequence). The CDR3 runs 13 residues. With 8 bases clipped from V and 8 bases from J, the junction kept 6 bases outside the gene matches. The CDR3 here is CASGTQGAEKLFF. The CDR3 DNA reads TGTGCCAGTGGAACACAGGGGGCAGAAAAACTGTTTTTT.

The chain joins TRBV6-5 to TRBJ2-7; the D gene is possibly TRBD2 (6 bases). CDR3 length: 13 residues. Germline CDR1 and CDR2: MNHEY and SVGAGI. V was clipped by 7 bases and J by 5 bases, with 15 bases between them. For the CDR3, the DNA is TGTGCCAGCACCTTCGGTGGAGGGAACGAGCAGTACTTC. Its protein product is CASTFGGGNEQYF.

This clone was observed a single time. The chain has TRBV5-1 and TRBJ2-3, with 8 bases lining up with TRBD2. With V trimmed by 0 bases and J by 5 bases, 11 bases remained unmatched. The germline gives CDR1 SGHRS, CDR2 YFSETQ. The CDR3 is 17 amino acids. The CDR3: CASSLESSGAGVDTQYF. In nucleotides, the CDR3 is TGCGCCAGCAGCTTGGAGAGTAGCGGGGCAGGAGTAGATACGCAGTATTTT.